Below are 14 T cell receptor beta chains sequenced from a single sample in a study of T cell clones after liver transplantation. Produced via immunoSEQ multiplex PCR; TCRdb's table is partial and in-frame only. The data contain some 50,000 clones, 70% to 75% of them singletons. Sequencing used CD4+ T cells from blood, obtained at the 22-month timepoint. The receptors shown here come from a human patient who received a liver transplant. Some of these T cells may belong to the graft donor.

The CDR3 DNA is TGTGCCAGCAGTTACAGCCCTGGAGGGGGCACTGAAGCTTTCTTT. It codes for CASSYSPGGGTEAFF. The chain recombines TRBV6-5 with TRBJ1-1; TRBD1 is a possible D gene (6 bases). The CDR3 spans 15 residues. V lost 2 bases, J lost 4 bases, and 14 bases lay in between. The germline CDR1 and CDR2 sequences are MNHEY and SVGAGI.

This clone has only a few counts. The chain is built from TRBV19 and TRBJ2-7; maybe TRBD1 (6 bases). The V and J ends lost 5 bases and 7 bases respectively, with 12 bases between them. The CDR3 extends over 12 amino acids. CDR1 and CDR2 from the germline V gene are LNHDA and SQIVND (reference sequence). The CDR3 DNA is TGTGCCAGTAGTTATTCAGGGGAGGAGCAGTACTTC. Its translation: CASSYSGEEQYF.

This clone came up once. The genes are TRBV5-4 and TRBJ2-3; 9 nucleotides align to TRBD2. Germline assignment: CDR1 SGHNT and CDR2 YYREEE (reference sequence). V lost 0 bases, J lost 1 base, and 6 bases stayed unmatched. This CDR3 contains 17 residues. The CDR3 DNA is TGTGCCAGCAGCTTGGAAGGGGAGCGGGGGGGCACAGATACGCAGTATTTT. It translates to CASSLEGERGGTDTQYF. Together with reference TRBV5-4 and TRBJ2-3, the CDR3 gives the full variable domain: ETGVTQSPTHLIKTRGQQVTLRCSSQSGHNTVSWYQQALGQGPQFIFQYYREEENGRGNFPPRFSGLQFPNYSSELNVNALELDDSALYLCASSLEGERGGTDTQYFGPGTRLTVL.

CDR3 DNA sequence: TGTGCCAGCAACCGCCTGAACACTGAAGCTTTCTTT. Protein: CASNRLNTEAFF. V usage is TRBV9 and J usage is TRBJ1-1; D remains unclear. Germline V gene lookup returns CDR1 SGDLS and CDR2 YYNGEE. There are 12 residues in the CDR3. V lost 6 bases to trimming and J lost 0 bases, with 6 bases between them. Combining the CDR3 with reference TRBV9 and TRBJ1-1 gives the whole variable domain DSGVTQTPKHLITATGQRVTLRCSPRSGDLSVYWYQQSLDQGLQFLIQYYNGEERAKGNILERFSAQQFPDLHSELNLSSLELGDSALYFCASNRLNTEAFFGQGTRLTVV.

This chain connects TRBV1 to TRBJ2-4; the table gives TRBD1 as D, unverified against the DNA. TRBV1 is flagged as a pseudogene. CDR3 size: 16 residues. CDR3 in amino acids: CTSSDNRALAKNIQYF. DNA for the CDR3: TGCACCAGCAGCGATAACAGGGCACTGGCCAAAAACATTCAGTACTTC.

The chain couples TRBV9 to TRBJ1-4; D perhaps matches TRBD1 (5 bases). V was trimmed by 3 bases and J by 0 bases, leaving 6 bases between them. The CDR3 consists of 14 residues. Germline assignment: CDR1 SGDLS and CDR2 YYNGEE. CDR3 loop: CASSEGPTNEKLFF. The CDR3 DNA is TGTGCCAGCAGCGAGGGACCAACTAATGAAAAACTGTTTTTT.

This clone has only a few counts. The chain joins TRBV5-4 to TRBJ1-5; D remains ambiguous. Germline CDR1 and CDR2: SGHNT and YYREEE (reference sequence). V was trimmed by 2 bases and J by 5 bases, leaving 8 bases between them. The CDR3 runs 13 residues. The CDR3: CASSLEPDQPQHF. As DNA, the CDR3 is TGTGCCAGCAGCTTAGAACCCGATCAGCCCCAGCATTTT. Full variable domain (missing parts from reference TRBV5-4 and TRBJ1-5): ETGVTQSPTHLIKTRGQQVTLRCSSQSGHNTVSWYQQALGQGPQFIFQYYREEENGRGNFPPRFSGLQFPNYSSELNVNALELDDSALYLCASSLEPDQPQHFGDGTRLSIL.

A few counts support this clone. The rearrangement links TRBV19 to TRBJ2-7; the D gene is possibly TRBD1 (6 bases). The CDR3 runs 14 residues. With 6 bases removed from V and 3 bases from J, the gap between germline ends came to 15 bases. Per the germline V gene, CDR1 is LNHDA and CDR2 is SQIVND (reference sequence). This CDR3 is CASSSQGTLYEQYF. DNA of the CDR3: TGTGCCAGTAGCTCACAGGGTACTCTCTACGAGCAGTACTTC.

The chain employs TRBV28 and TRBJ2-3; D unclear. The CDR3 consists of 16 residues. Per germline, CDR1 MDHEN and CDR2 SYDVKM. Trimming pared 5 bases from V and 3 bases from J, leaving 18 bases between. This CDR3 reads CASSNWTRLKTDTQYF. The CDR3 DNA reads as TGTGCCAGCAGTAATTGGACCCGATTAAAGACAGATACGCAGTATTTT.

CDR3 residues: CASSLGTPGQGNNEQFF. The CDR3 nucleotides read TGTGCCAGCAGCTTGGGGACACCGGGACAGGGGAACAATGAGCAGTTCTTC. This chain connects TRBV5-4 to TRBJ2-1; TRBD1 agrees at 10 bases. With 0 bases clipped from V and 5 bases from J, the junction kept 8 bases outside the gene matches. CDR3 length: 17 residues. Germline loops: CDR1 SGHNT, CDR2 YYREEE (reference sequence).

Comments on this clone: Other DNA sequences within the sample encode an identical CDR3. V usage is TRBV6-1 and J usage is TRBJ1-3, with 10 bases fitting TRBD1. The V gene end was trimmed by 8 bases and the J gene end by 4 bases; junction bases not matched to a gene: 2. This CDR3 comprises 13 residues. Germline V gives CDR1 MNHNS, CDR2 SASEGT. This chain's CDR3 is CASGQGGGNTIYF. Here the CDR3 DNA reads TGTGCCAGCGGACAGGGGGGCGGAAACACCATATATTTT.

As concerns this clone: Other nucleotide sequences from this sample produce the same CDR3. The gene calls are TRBV9 and TRBJ1-2; 12 bases align to TRBD1. The CDR3 totals 16 residues. Germline lookup yields CDR1 SGDLS and CDR2 YYNGEE. Trimming cost V 4 bases and J 3 bases; bases outside gene matches: 7. The CDR3 DNA sequence: TGTGCCAGCAGCCCCGGGGGACAGGGGGCTTACTATGGCTACACCTTC. Translated: CASSPGGQGAYYGYTF.

This sequence joins TRBV10-3 and TRBJ1-5; D possibly corresponds to TRBD1 (6 bases). Trimming removed 0 bases at V and 1 base at J, with 10 bases between. The CDR3 is 16 amino acids. Germline-derived CDR1 and CDR2 are ENHRY and SYGVKD. The CDR3: CAISESQGSSNQPQHF. The CDR3 bases are TGTGCCATCAGTGAGTCCCAGGGGTCGAGCAATCAGCCCCAGCATTTT.

In this sample, this clone turned up a few times. This rearrangement joins TRBV27 to TRBJ1-4; D is perhaps TRBD1 (5 bases). This CDR3 spans 14 amino acids. The germline V gene encodes CDR1 MNHEY and CDR2 SMNVEV (reference sequence). V was trimmed by 3 bases and J by 7 bases, leaving 12 bases between them. For the CDR3, the DNA is TGTGCCAGCAGTTTTGGGAGGGGTAGTGAAAAACTGTTTTTT. Translation: CASSFGRGSEKLFF.